A single sample gave rise to the 18 T cell receptor beta chains below, sequenced in a study of blood T cell repertoires in COVID-19. Only in-frame clones appear in the TCRdb table, and some are missing; sequencing was by immunoSEQ multiplex PCR. The data show 40,000 to 65,000 clones, roughly 88% seen once. Material for sequencing was peripheral blood. The origin of the receptors is a man older than 75 with acute or convalescent COVID-19.

This clone has only one observation. The rearrangement uses TRBV29-1 and TRBJ1-5; a weak D match, TRBD1 (6 bases). V dropped 7 bases and J dropped 4 bases, with 11 bases sitting between them. CDR1 is SQVTM and CDR2 is ANQGSEA in the germline V gene. This CDR3 has 12 amino acids. The CDR3 nucleotides are TGCAGCGCCACGACAGGAAATCAGCCCCAGCATTTT. Translated: CSATTGNQPQHF.

J is TRBJ1-1 and V is TRBV6-5; D is undetermined. Deletions cut 0 bases from V and 5 bases from J, with 13 bases between. The germline V gene has CDR1 MNHEY and CDR2 SVGAGI. The CDR3 spans 15 residues. The CDR3 DNA is TGTGCCAGCAGTTACTCGATAACCAGAGCGACTGAAGCTTTCTTT. Its translation is CASSYSITRATEAFF.

The J gene is TRBJ1-1, the V gene TRBV5-1; D is possibly TRBD1 (5 bases). Germline V gene data show CDR1 as SGHRS and CDR2 as YFSETQ. Trimming stripped 0 bases from V and 3 bases from J, with 21 bases between. The CDR3 is made up of 18 amino acids. DNA of the CDR3: TGCGCCAGCAGCTTGGGGGTCCGAGGGGTAGGGGAGGACACTGAAGCTTTCTTT. Amino acids: CASSLGVRGVGEDTEAFF.

The CDR3 DNA follows: TGTGCCAGCAGAAATCGCCAGGCCAACTCCTACGAGCAGTACTTC. Its translation: CASRNRQANSYEQYF. The gene calls are TRBV6-5 and TRBJ2-7; D gene ambiguous. Trimming removed 6 bases at V and 0 bases at J, with 15 bases between. Germline-derived CDR1 and CDR2 are MNHEY and SVGAGI. This CDR3 comprises 15 residues.

The genes are TRBV29-1 and TRBJ1-1; no reliable D call. The ends were cut back, 4 bases at V and 7 bases at J, with 10 bases in the middle. Germline CDR1 SQVTM, CDR2 ANQGSEA. This CDR3 is 11 amino acids long. Written as DNA, the CDR3 is TGCAGCGTTGCATGGGCGGGTGAAGCTTTCTTT. Its translation: CSVAWAGEAFF.

V gene TRBV9 combines with J gene TRBJ2-7; D perhaps matches TRBD1 (7 bases). Germline CDR1 SGDLS, CDR2 YYNGEE. V dropped 4 bases and J dropped 1 base, with 18 bases sitting between them. This CDR3 comprises 16 residues. DNA of the CDR3: TGTGCCAGCAGCCGCAGGGGGGACAGACCTTCCTACGAGCAGTACTTC. It codes for CASSRRGDRPSYEQYF.

V usage is TRBV18 and J usage is TRBJ1-1; 9 bases agree with TRBD1. V lost 4 bases, J lost 1 base, and 4 bases stayed unmatched. CDR3 length: 15 amino acids. Germline V CDR1 and CDR2: KGHSH, LQKENI. CDR3: CASSRRTGENTEAFF. For the CDR3, the DNA is TGTGCCAGCTCACGACGGACAGGGGAGAACACTGAAGCTTTCTTT.

The chain couples TRBV5-1 to TRBJ2-2; D is possibly TRBD1 (6 bases). The V and J ends lost 3 bases and 5 bases respectively, with 14 bases between them. CDR1 is SGHRS and CDR2 is YFSETQ in the germline V gene. The CDR3 covers 15 residues. The CDR3, as DNA: TGCGCCAGCAGCTCCCTGGACAGTGGGACCGGGGAGCTGTTTTTT. Amino acid sequence: CASSSLDSGTGELFF. The full variable domain, with the rest looked up from reference TRBV5-1 and TRBJ2-2, is KAGVTQTPRYLIKTRGQQVTLSCSPISGHRSVSWYQQTPGQGLQFLFEYFSETQRNKGNFPGRFSGRQFSNSRSEMNVSTLELGDSALYLCASSSLDSGTGELFFGEGSRLTVL.

The V gene is TRBV5-1, the J gene TRBJ2-2, with D hard to call. Germline V CDR1 and CDR2: SGHRS, YFSETQ. The CDR3 totals 16 residues. V lost 4 bases to trimming and J lost 1 base, with 14 bases between them. The DNA of the CDR3 is TGCGCCAGCAGCCCGGATCGGGTTAGGAACACCGGGGAGCTGTTTTTT. Its protein is CASSPDRVRNTGELFF.

V and J are TRBV29-1 and TRBJ2-7; TRBD1 matches at 9 bases. After removal of 7 bases from V and 0 bases from J, the junction contained 7 bases not matched to a gene. Germline-derived CDR1 and CDR2 are SQVTM and ANQGSEA. This CDR3 spans 14 amino acids. The CDR3 coding sequence is TGCAGCGCCCGACAGGGGGACTCCTCCTACGAGCAGTACTTC. Translated, it gives CSARQGDSSYEQYF.

Regarding this clone: Compared with germline, one end of the junction differs, possibly owing to a read error. The J gene is TRBJ1-2, the V gene TRBV9, with TRBD1 as a possible D gene (6 bases). This CDR3 region has 14 residues. CDR1 and CDR2 from the germline V gene are SGDLS and YYNGEE. The CDR3 sequence: CASSASQGGYGCTF. DNA of the CDR3: TGTGCCAGCAGCGCCTCACAGGGAGGGTATGGCTGCACCTTC.

The chain has TRBV7-2 and TRBJ2-5; tentatively, D is TRBD2 (5 bases). Germline lookup yields CDR1 SGHTA and CDR2 FQGNSA. Trimming took 5 bases from V and 1 from J, leaving 14 bases between them. The CDR3 is 15 amino acids. The CDR3 DNA sequence: TGTGCCAGCAGCCCCCGTGAGGAGGTCCAAGAGACCCAGTACTTC. It encodes CASSPREEVQETQYF.

The chain joins TRBV6-5 to TRBJ1-1; tentative D call: TRBD1 (5 bases). Per the germline V gene, CDR1 is MNHEY and CDR2 is SVGAGI. The CDR3 is made up of 15 amino acids. The V gene lost 2 bases and the J gene lost 0 bases, with 10 bases spanning the gap. CDR3: CASSYREGMNTEAFF. The CDR3, as DNA: TGTGCCAGCAGTTACAGGGAGGGGATGAACACTGAAGCTTTCTTT.

This chain links TRBV18 with TRBJ1-4; 9 bases fit TRBD1. The CDR3 contains 15 residues. Looked up from germline, CDR1 is KGHSH and CDR2 is LQKENI. V lost 3 bases, J lost 5 bases, and 4 bases stayed unmatched. CDR3 loop: CASSPSDRGNEKLFF. CDR3 DNA: TGTGCCAGCTCACCCTCGGACAGGGGAAATGAAAAACTGTTTTTT. The variable domain in full, completed from reference TRBV18 and TRBJ1-4, reads NAGVMQNPRHLVRRRGQEARLRCSPMKGHSHVYWYRQLPEEGLKFMVYLQKENIIDESGMPKERFSAEFPKEGPSILRIQQVVRGDSAAYFCASSPSDRGNEKLFFGSGTQLSVL.

V is TRBV4-1 and J is TRBJ1-2; a possible D gene is TRBD1 (6 bases). Germline V lookup: CDR1 MGHRA, CDR2 YSYEKL. This CDR3 contains 13 residues. V lost 4 bases and J lost 2, with 8 bases in between. CDR3 nucleotide sequence: TGCGCCAGCAGCCCCACAGGGAACTATGGCTACACCTTC. It translates to CASSPTGNYGYTF.

The chain uses TRBV7-9 and TRBJ2-1; the D gene is possibly TRBD2 (5 bases). Trimming took 5 bases from V and 13 from J, leaving 15 bases between them. This CDR3 region has 12 residues. Germline V gene data show CDR1 as SEHNR and CDR2 as FQNEAQ (reference sequence). CDR3 residues: CASSIESEGQFF. CDR3 nucleotide sequence: TGTGCCAGCAGCATAGAATCTGAGGGTCAGTTCTTC.

The chain carries TRBV3-1 (or the pseudogene TRBV3-2) and TRBJ2-1; 8 bases are shared with TRBD1. Trimming at V came to 1 base and at J to 1 base, leaving 6 bases not matched to a gene. The CDR3 runs to 17 residues. Per germline, CDR1 LGHDT and CDR2 YNNKEL (reference sequence). In DNA, the CDR3 is TGTGCCAGCAGCCAAGGGAAACAGGGGGGATCCTACAATGAGCAGTTCTTC. Its translation is CASSQGKQGGSYNEQFF.

The V gene is TRBV3-1 (or the pseudogene TRBV3-2), the J gene TRBJ2-5, with D unclear. The germline V and J ends were trimmed by 0 bases and 0 bases, with 8 bases remaining between them. The germline CDR1 and CDR2 sequences are LGHDT and YNNKEL (reference sequence). The CDR3 is 15 amino acids. CDR3 amino acids: CASSQENRDQETQYF. The CDR3 coding sequence is TGTGCCAGCAGCCAAGAAAATCGGGACCAAGAGACCCAGTACTTC.